The clone carrying this T cell receptor (beta chain) has a count of ten or more. The antigen remains unidentified. The record originates from a study of response to subunit inactivated influenza vaccine. Study results and caveats: With each seasonal influenza vaccination, the authors suggested, few new T cells are recruited.

Germline lookup yields CDR1 DFQATT and CDR2 SNEGSKA (reference sequence). This CDR3 has 15 amino acids. Trimming took off 2 bases at V and 6 bases at J, with 16 bases between the two ends. TCRdb reprocessed the RT-PCR reads via MiXCR and lists one record per CDR3 protein. The sample lists some 600,000 distinct CDR3 sequences; around 15% were seen once. The sequenced sample was PBMCs from blood, obtained around 14 days before vaccination. The gene calls are TRBV20-1 and TRBJ2-2; D might be TRBD1 (6 bases). This TCR was recovered from a man aged 50 to 59 who received an inactivated influenza vaccine. The CDR3 loop is CSARNREFTAGELFF. The CDR3, as DNA: TGCAGTGCTAGAAACAGGGAATTTACCGCCGGGGAGCTGTTTTTT.